This T cell receptor beta chain was captured by sequencing in a study of blood T cell repertoires in COVID-19. Trimming removed 5 bases at V and 7 bases at J, with 12 bases between. Germline-derived CDR1 and CDR2 are SGHTA and FQGTGA. The CDR3 length is 14 residues. Assay used: immunoSEQ multiplex PCR; TCRdb lists only in-frame clones, some missing. The sample consists of under 200,000 clones, 83% of them appearing once. The gene calls are TRBV7-3 and TRBJ1-6, with unresolved D. The source material was peripheral blood. The clonotype was recovered from a human donor in a cohort sampled during active COVID-19. CDR3 DNA: TGTGCCAGCAGCCCGGACGGAGGGAATTCACCCCTCCACTTT. This translates into CASSPDGGNSPLHF.